This TCR beta chain originates from a study of OX40 agonist ivuxolimab in advanced cancers. Study-wide context: The costimulatory receptor OX40 (CD134) was targeted by ivuxolimab, a fully human IgG2 agonistic monoclonal antibody. The dose-escalation cohort was about 83% male with a mean age of approximately 60 years, ranging from roughly 20 to 80. Intravenous ivuxolimab was administered to patients every 2 weeks at six dose levels: 0.01, 0.1, 0.3, 1.5, 3 and 10 mg/kg. Of the roughly 54 patients in dose escalation, 19 had hepatocellular carcinoma, some 15 had melanoma, 9 had renal cell carcinoma and 9 had head and neck cancer. Peripheral TCRbeta sequencing aimed to test whether ivuxolimab altered TCR sequence diversity and caused clonal T-cell expansion. Prior anti-PD-1, anti-PD-L1 or anti-CTLA-4 therapy was permitted, and about two fifths of dose-escalation patients had received checkpoint inhibitors. Partial responses occurred in three dose-escalation patients: two with cutaneous melanoma and one with hepatocellular carcinoma. The paper reports the monotherapy dose-escalation portion (N of about 56 patients) of the phase I ivuxolimab trial. Results the study describes overall, beyond this receptor: Which antigens the clonally expanded peripheral T cells were specific for was not determined. Clonal expansion of both CD4+ and CD8+ blood T cells was observed from baseline to week 6 at doses 0.1 to 3.0 mg/kg. In partial responders in the 0.1-3.0 mg/kg groups, normalized peripheral clonal expansion was found to be among the lowest, especially among CD8+ T cells. After ivuxolimab, more expanded clones were found on average in CD8+ T cells than in CD4+ T cells. Low levels of normalized T-cell clonal expansion were also shown by some nonresponding patients.

The trial excluded patients who had a history of autoimmune disease or were on systemic immunosuppression. Peripheral blood for TCR sequencing was collected from all dose cohorts at baseline, on cycle 4 day 1, and on cycle 7 day 1. The samples were taken from a phase I, first-in-human, multicenter, open-label dose-escalation trial of ivuxolimab. Adults with locally advanced or metastatic melanoma, renal cell carcinoma, hepatocellular carcinoma or head and neck squamous cell carcinoma were enrolled in the trial. Before TCR sequencing, CD4+ T cells and CD8+ T cells were sorted from peripheral blood as separate populations. Genomic DNA was extracted from sorted cells for sequencing of the TCRbeta CDR3 region. The immunoSEQ Assay was used to sequence the TCRbeta CDR3 regions. TCRdb took this table from immuneACCESS and kept in-frame rearrangements with V and J called. Such tables lack part of the clones; where checked against another copy, unresolved V genes explain under half of the gap, and the rest is unexplained. This sample has fewer than 90,000 clones in its table, and around nine tenths of those were observed once. Over 0.6% of the sample is taken by the ten largest.

The germline V gene gives CDR1 as SGHTA and CDR2 as FQGNSA. V and J are truncated by 2 bases and 0 bases respectively, leaving an intervening sequence of 8 bases. There are 15 amino acids in the CDR3, from cysteine to phenylalanine inclusive. Only the CDR3 DNA stays, 45 bases, in frame from base 1. Turning to this clone: It lacks a known antigen. It has no much larger one-base neighbor in the sample; base qualities were not kept.

The chain is encoded by TRBV7-2 joined to TRBJ1-3; the D gene remains uncertain. The clonotype comes from an adult with an advanced solid tumor such as melanoma, head and neck, liver or kidney cancer. The sample here was CD4+ or CD8+ T cells sorted from blood, taken in a trial of the OX40 agonist ivuxolimab. The DNA is as follows: TGTGCCAGCAGCTTAAGCAGCATCTCTGGAAACACCATATATTTT. Its translation reads: CASSLSSISGNTIYF.